This T cell receptor (beta chain) derives from a study of shared clonotypes between healthy human individuals. Study-level results: A limitation of the genetic and exposure-history diversity represented arose from few donors. How much donors shared clonotypes was expected to be affected by sequencing depth.

Looked up from germline, CDR1 is SGHTA and CDR2 is FQGNSA. This CDR3 is 13 amino acids long. Donors, healthy HIV-negative adults, lacked recent acute infections or vaccinations. Partitioning of CD4+ cells yielded a CD45RA+ naive subset and a CD45RA-negative memory subset. The method was immunoSEQ multiplex PCR; TCRdb's version includes in-frame clones alone and lacks a portion of them. Among a few million clones listed, just over 90% were seen once. As concerns this clone: Its antigen remains unidentified. At one end the junction does not follow the germline gene, possibly because of a read error.

The TCR was taken from a man younger than 35 in good health. This chain links TRBV7-2 with TRBJ2-5, with D perhaps TRBD1 (5 bases). The sample taken for sequencing was naive CD4+ T cells sorted from blood. Subset specified: CD45RA+ positively selected. The CDR3 nucleotides read TGTGGCAGCCTTCCGGACACCCAAGAGACCCAGTACTTC. Its translation: CGSLPDTQETQYF.